This TCR beta chain stems from a study of blood T cells in healthy people across ages. Study outcomes and limitations: Diversity was higher, and naive CD4+ cells more numerous, in long-lived donors than in aged donors.

A second about 7 to 12 cycle PCR used barcoded and J-beta primers. TCRdb reprocessed the 5' RACE reads via MiXCR and lists one record per CDR3 protein. The top ten hold 25% to 35% of the sample, which has about 900,000 distinct CDR3 sequences, roughly 60% seen once. Caucasian individuals from Russia who were healthy and aged 6 to 90 acted as donors. Per-sample PBMC isolation yielded at least 7 million cells. This clonotype occurred once. The antigen is not known. The CDR3 sequence is 14 residues long. The ends lost 3 bases at V and 7 bases at J; junction bases unmatched: 6. Germline-derived CDR1 and CDR2 are SGHTA and FQGNSA.

V usage is TRBV7-2 and J usage is TRBJ2-1, with TRBD2 matching over 7 bases. The sequence was collected from a man aged 30 to 45 in good health. Sequenced material: blood. In DNA form, the CDR3 reads TGTGCCAGCAGCTTGGGGGGGGGGTGGAATGAGCAGTTCTTC. Translating it yields CASSLGGGWNEQFF. Full variable domain (rest looked up from reference TRBV7-2 and TRBJ2-1): GAGVSQSPSNKVTEKGKDVELRCDPISGHTALYWYRQSLGQGLEFLIYFQGNSAPDKSGLPSDRFSAERTGGSVSTLTIQRTQQEDSAVYLCASSLGGGWNEQFFGPGTRLTVL.